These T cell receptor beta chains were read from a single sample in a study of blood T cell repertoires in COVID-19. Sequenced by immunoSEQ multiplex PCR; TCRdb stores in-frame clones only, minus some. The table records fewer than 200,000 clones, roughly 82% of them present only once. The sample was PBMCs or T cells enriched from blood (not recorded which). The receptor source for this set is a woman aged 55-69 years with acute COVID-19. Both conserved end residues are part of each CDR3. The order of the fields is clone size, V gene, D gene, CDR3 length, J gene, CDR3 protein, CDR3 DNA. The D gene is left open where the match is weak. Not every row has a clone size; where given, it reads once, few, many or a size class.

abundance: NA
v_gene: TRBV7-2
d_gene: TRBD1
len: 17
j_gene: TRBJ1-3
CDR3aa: CASSLSTGGASGNTIYF
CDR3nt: TGTGCCAGCAGCTTAAGTACAGGGGGCGCCTCTGGAAACACCATATATTTT

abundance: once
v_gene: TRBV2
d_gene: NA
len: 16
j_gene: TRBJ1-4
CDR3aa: CASKSPGLGLAEKLFF
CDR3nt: TGTGCCAGCAAGAGCCCGGGACTGGGATTGGCTGAAAAACTGTTTTTT

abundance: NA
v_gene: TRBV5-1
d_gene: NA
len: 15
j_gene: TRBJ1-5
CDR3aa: CASSLGVLEGEPQHF
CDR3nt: TGCGCCAGCAGCTTAGGTGTTCTGGAGGGTGAGCCCCAGCATTTT

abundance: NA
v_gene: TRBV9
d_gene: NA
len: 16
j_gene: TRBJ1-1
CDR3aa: CASSVATGRMNTEAFF
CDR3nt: TGTGCCAGCAGCGTAGCTACTGGGCGTATGAACACTGAAGCTTTCTTT

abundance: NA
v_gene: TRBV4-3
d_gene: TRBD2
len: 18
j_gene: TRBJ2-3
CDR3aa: CASSHYGLAGGPPDTQYF
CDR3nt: TGCGCCAGCAGCCATTACGGACTAGCGGGGGGGCCTCCAGATACGCAGTATTTT

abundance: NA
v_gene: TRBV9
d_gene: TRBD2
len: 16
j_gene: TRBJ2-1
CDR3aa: CASSDSSGGAYNEQFF
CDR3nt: TGTGCCAGCAGCGACTCGAGCGGGGGGGCCTACAATGAGCAGTTCTTC

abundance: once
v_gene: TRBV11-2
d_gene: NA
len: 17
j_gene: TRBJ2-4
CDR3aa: CASSLVGLGAGGNIQYF
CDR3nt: TGTGCCAGCAGCTTAGTTGGGTTAGGGGCCGGTGGGAACATTCAGTACTTC

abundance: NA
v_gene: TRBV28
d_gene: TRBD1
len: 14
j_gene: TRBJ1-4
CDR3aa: CASRPTGEREKLFF
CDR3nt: TGTGCCAGCAGGCCAACAGGGGAGCGAGAAAAACTGTTTTTT

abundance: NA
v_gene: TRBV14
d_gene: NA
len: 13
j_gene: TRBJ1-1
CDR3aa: CASSQIRDTEAFF
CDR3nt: TGTGCCAGCAGCCAAATCAGGGACACTGAAGCTTTCTTT

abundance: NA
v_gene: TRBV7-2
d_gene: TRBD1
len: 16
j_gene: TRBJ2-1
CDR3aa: CASSPSSGTGGAEQFF
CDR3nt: TGTGCCAGCAGCCCAAGCTCCGGGACAGGGGGTGCTGAGCAGTTCTTC

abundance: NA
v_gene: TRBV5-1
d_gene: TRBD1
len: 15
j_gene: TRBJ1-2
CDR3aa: CASSLTTGTGVGYTF
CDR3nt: TGCGCCAGCAGCCTTACAACCGGGACAGGGGTCGGCTACACCTTC

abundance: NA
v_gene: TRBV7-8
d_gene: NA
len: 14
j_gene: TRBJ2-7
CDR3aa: CASSPGTFALEQYF
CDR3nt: TGTGCCAGCAGCCCCGGGACTTTCGCCCTGGAGCAGTACTTC

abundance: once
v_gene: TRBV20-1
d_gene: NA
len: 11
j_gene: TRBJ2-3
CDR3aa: CSASRADTQYF
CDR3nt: TGCAGTGCTAGTCGGGCAGATACGCAGTATTTT

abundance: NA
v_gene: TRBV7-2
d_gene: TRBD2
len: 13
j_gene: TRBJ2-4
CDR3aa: CASSFSGGNIQYF
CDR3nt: TGTGCCAGCAGCTTTTCGGGAGGGAACATTCAGTACTTC

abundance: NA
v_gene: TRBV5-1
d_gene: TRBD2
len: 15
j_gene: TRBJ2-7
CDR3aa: CASSLALAGIYEQYF
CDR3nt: TGCGCCAGCAGCTTGGCTCTAGCGGGAATATACGAGCAGTACTTC

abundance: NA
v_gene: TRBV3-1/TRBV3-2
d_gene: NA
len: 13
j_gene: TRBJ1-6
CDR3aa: CATRTGLGSPLHF
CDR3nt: TGTGCCACCCGGACCGGACTAGGTTCACCCCTCCACTTT

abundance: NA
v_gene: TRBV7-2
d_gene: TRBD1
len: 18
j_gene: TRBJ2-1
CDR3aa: CASSFHTAGTGGSNEQFF
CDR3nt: TGTGCCAGCAGCTTCCATACCGCCGGGACAGGGGGCTCCAATGAGCAGTTCTTC

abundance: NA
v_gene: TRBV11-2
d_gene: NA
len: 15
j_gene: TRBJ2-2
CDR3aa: CASSLDTGSTGELFF
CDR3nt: TGTGCCAGCAGCTTAGATACGGGGTCCACCGGGGAGCTGTTTTTT

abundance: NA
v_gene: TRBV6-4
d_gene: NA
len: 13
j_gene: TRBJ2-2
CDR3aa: CAIELTNTGELFF
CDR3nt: TGTGCCATCGAACTTACGAACACCGGGGAGCTGTTTTTT

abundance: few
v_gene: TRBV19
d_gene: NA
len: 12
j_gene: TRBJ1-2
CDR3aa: CASSIASRGYTF
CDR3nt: TGTGCCAGTAGTATTGCTTCGAGGGGCTACACCTTC

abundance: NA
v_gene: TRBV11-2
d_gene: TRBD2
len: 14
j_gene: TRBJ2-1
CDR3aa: CASSSLGLAYEQFF
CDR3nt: TGTGCCAGCAGCTCTTTAGGACTAGCGTATGAGCAGTTCTTC

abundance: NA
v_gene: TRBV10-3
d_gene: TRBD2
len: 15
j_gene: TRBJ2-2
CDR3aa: CAIRSRLADTGELFF
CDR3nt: TGTGCCATCAGGTCTCGACTAGCGGACACCGGGGAGCTGTTTTTT

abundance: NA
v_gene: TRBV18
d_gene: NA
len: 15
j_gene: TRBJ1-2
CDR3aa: CASSVDLDSANGYTF
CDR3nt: TGTGCCAGCTCCGTCGACTTGGACAGCGCCAATGGCTACACCTTC

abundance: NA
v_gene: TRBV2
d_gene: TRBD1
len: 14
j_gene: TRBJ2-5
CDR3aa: CASSVDRVPETQYF
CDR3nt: TGTGCCAGCAGTGTCGACAGGGTCCCAGAGACCCAGTACTTC

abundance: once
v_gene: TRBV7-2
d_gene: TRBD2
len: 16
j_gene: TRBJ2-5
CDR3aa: CASSLGAGGPQETQYF
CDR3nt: TGTGCCAGCAGCTTAGGAGCGGGGGGGCCACAGGAGACCCAGTACTTC

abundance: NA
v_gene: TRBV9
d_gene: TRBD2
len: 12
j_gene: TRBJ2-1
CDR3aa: CASSGTGTSLFF
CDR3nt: TGTGCCAGCAGCGGTACCGGGACTAGCCTGTTCTTC

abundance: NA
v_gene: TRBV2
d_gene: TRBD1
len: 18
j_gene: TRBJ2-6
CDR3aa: CASRGGQGAGSGANVLTF
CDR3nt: TGTGCCAGCAGGGGTGGACAGGGCGCGGGCTCTGGGGCCAACGTCCTGACTTTC

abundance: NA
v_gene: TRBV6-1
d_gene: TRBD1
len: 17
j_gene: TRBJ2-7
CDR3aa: CASSDNRGPFLAHEQYF
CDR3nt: TGTGCCAGCAGTGACAACAGGGGGCCATTTCTAGCCCACGAGCAGTACTTC

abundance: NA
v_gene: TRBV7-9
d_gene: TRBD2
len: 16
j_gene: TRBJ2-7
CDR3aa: CASSGGAGGPAYEQYF
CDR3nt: TGTGCCAGCAGCGGCGGGGCGGGAGGGCCGGCATACGAGCAGTACTTC

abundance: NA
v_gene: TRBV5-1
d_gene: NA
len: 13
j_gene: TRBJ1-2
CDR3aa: CASSLELGYGYTF
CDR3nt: TGCGCCAGCAGCTTGGAGCTTGGCTATGGCTACACCTTC

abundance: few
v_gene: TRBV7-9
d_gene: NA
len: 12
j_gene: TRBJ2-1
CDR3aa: CASSFAGAEQFF
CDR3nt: TGTGCCAGCAGCTTTGCGGGGGCTGAGCAGTTCTTC

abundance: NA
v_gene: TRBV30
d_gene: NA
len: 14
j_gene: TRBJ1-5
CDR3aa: CAWVAGAGDQPQHF
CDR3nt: TGTGCCTGGGTCGCCGGTGCAGGGGATCAGCCCCAGCATTTT

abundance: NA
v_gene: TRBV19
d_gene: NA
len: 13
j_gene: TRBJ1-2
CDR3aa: CASRTIQGYGYTF
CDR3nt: TGTGCCAGTAGAACAATCCAGGGGTATGGCTACACCTTC

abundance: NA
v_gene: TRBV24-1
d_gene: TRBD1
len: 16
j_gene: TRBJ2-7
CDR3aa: CATSDLSGQLTGEQYF
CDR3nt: TGTGCCACCAGTGATTTGTCGGGACAGCTAACCGGGGAGCAGTACTTC

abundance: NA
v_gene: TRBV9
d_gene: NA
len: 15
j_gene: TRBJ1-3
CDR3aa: CASSVAGSSGNTIYF
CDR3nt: TGTGCCAGCAGCGTAGCGGGAAGCTCTGGAAACACCATATATTTT

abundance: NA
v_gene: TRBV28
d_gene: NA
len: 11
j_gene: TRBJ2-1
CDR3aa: CASSPRNEQFF
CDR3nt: TGTGCCAGCAGTCCTAGGAATGAGCAGTTCTTC

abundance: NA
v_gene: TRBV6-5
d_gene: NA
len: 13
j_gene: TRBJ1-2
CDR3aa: CASTTGILYGYTF
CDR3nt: TGTGCCAGCACTACAGGGATCCTCTATGGCTACACCTTC

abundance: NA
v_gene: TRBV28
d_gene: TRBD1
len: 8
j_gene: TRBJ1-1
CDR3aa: CATHRGFF
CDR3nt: TGTGCCACGCACAGGGGTTTCTTT